Below, one T cell receptor beta chain is given with its context. The antigen remains undetermined. Profiling of TCR beta VDJ combinations and CDR3 sequences used genomic DNA as template. TCRdb re-called the reads through MiXCR, storing one row per CDR3 protein. In the table there are hundreds of thousands of distinct CDR3 sequences, around 45% of which are singletons. The germline V gene encodes CDR1 PRHDT and CDR2 FYEKMQ (reference sequence). V was clipped by 3 bases and J by 5 bases, with 11 bases between them. CDR3 length: 14 residues. Previously, flow cytometry had revealed CD8+CD57+ cell expansion in the patients chosen for sequencing. The record originates from a study of CD8+CD57+ T cells in acquired aplastic anemia. About the study: Mean yield of DNA from sorted CD4+ and CD8+ cells was roughly 3.4 ug.

Broader study findings: There were over 25 CD8+ CDR3 sequences that occurred in both patients and controls.

The sample taken for sequencing was sorted CD4+, CD8+, or CD8+CD57+ T cells (not recorded which) from PBMCs. The V call is TRBV13, the J call TRBJ2-1; D is unclear. This receptor was identified in a human donor with aplastic anemia. The CDR3 DNA reads as TGTGCCAGCAGCTTTAGCCCGACCGACAATGAGCAGTTCTTC. Translation gives CASSFSPTDNEQFF.